What follows is one TCR beta chain and its context. Its specificity is not known. The data were obtained in a study of cytomegalovirus exposure and HLA in healthy donors. The wider study: Unique TCR beta sequences numbering some 110 million came from around 180 million T cells in an earlier analysis.

Study-level results: An analysis done earlier found most TCR beta V segments productive about 87% or about 30% of the time.

V was pared by 0 bases and J by 0 bases, with 6 bases between. The CDR3 spans 14 residues. Germline V gives CDR1 SEHNR, CDR2 FQNEAQ (reference sequence). Everyone who donated was a healthy bone marrow donor. It was with 60 Vbeta and 13 Jbeta primers that the PCR ran. Clones were read by immunoSEQ multiplex PCR, and TCRdb kept only the in-frame ones, dropping some. The data contain about 200,000 clones, roughly 86% of them singletons. The TCR originated in a man aged 40-55 years in good health and CMV-seropositive. The chain is built from TRBV7-9 and TRBJ2-7; a possible D gene is TRBD2 (5 bases). Material: PBMCs. CDR3 in amino acids: CASSLAGSSYEQYF. The CDR3 DNA reads as TGTGCCAGCAGCTTAGCGGGGAGCTCCTACGAGCAGTACTTC.